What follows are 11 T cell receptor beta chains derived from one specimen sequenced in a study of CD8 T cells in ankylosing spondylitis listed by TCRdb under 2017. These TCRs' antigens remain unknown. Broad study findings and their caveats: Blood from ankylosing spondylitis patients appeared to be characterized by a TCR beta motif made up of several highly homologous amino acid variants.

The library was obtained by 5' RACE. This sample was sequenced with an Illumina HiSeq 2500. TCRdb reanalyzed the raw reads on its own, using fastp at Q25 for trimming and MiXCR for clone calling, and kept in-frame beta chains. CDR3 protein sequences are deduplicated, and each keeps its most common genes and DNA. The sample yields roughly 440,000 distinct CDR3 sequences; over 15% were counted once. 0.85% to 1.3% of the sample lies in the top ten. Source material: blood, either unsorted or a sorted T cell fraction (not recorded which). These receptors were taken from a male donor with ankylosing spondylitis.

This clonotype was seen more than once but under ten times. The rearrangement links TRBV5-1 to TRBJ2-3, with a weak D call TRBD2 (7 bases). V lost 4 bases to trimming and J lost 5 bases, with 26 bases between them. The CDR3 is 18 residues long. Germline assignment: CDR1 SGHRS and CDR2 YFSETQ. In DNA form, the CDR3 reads TGCGCCAGCAGCCCCCTCCCCTTTGGGGGGGGCGGGCTAGATACGCAGTATTTT. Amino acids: CASSPLPFGGGGLDTQYF.

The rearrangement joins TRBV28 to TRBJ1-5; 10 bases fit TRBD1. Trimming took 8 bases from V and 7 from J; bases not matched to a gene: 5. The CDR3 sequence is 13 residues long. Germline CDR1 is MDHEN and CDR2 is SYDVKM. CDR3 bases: TGTGCCAGCGGGACAGGGGTTTTGCAGCCCCAGCATTTT. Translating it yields CASGTGVLQPQHF.

The CDR3 sequence: CSVVGYTNYGYTF. The CDR3 DNA sequence: TGCAGCGTTGTTGGCTACACTAACTATGGCTACACCTTC. The genes are TRBV29-1 and TRBJ1-2; D gene ambiguous. The ends were cut back, 4 bases at V and 0 bases at J, with 9 bases in the middle. This CDR3 has 13 residues. Germline V gene lookup returns CDR1 SQVTM and CDR2 ANQGSEA.

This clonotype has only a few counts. CDR3 coding DNA: TGTGCCAGCAGCGCGGGACAGGGATATAATGAAAAACTGTTTTTT. Amino acid sequence: CASSAGQGYNEKLFF. The V call is TRBV9, the J call TRBJ1-4, with 9 nucleotides matching TRBD1. The junction had 4 bases not matched to a gene; V was cut back by 3 bases and J by 4 bases. The CDR3 runs to 15 residues. CDR1 SGDLS and CDR2 YYNGEE come from the germline V gene.

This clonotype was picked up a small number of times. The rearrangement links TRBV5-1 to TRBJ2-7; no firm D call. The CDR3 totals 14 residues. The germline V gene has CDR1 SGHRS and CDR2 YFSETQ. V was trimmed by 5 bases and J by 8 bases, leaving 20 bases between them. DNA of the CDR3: TGCGCCAGCAGGAGTTCTGACCCCGTGGGCAAGCAGTACTTC. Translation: CASRSSDPVGKQYF.

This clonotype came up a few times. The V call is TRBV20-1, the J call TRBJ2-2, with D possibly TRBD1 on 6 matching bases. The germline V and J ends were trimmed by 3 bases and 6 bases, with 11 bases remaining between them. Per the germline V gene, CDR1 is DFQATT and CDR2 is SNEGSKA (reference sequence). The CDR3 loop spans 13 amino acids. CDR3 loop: CSASAYRAGELFF. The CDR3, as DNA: TGCAGTGCTAGTGCGTACAGGGCCGGGGAGCTGTTTTTT.

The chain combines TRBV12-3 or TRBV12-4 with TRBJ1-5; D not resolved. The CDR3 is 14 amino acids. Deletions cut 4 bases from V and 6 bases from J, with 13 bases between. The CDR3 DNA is TGTGCCAGCAGTTCAGGCGGGGAATTTCAGCCCCAGCATTTT. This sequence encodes CASSSGGEFQPQHF.

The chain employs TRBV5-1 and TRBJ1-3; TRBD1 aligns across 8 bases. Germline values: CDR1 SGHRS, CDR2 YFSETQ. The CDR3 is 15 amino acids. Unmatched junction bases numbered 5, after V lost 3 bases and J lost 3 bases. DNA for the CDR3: TGCGCCAGCAGCTGGCAGGGGGCTAATGGAAACACCATATATTTT. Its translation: CASSWQGANGNTIYF.

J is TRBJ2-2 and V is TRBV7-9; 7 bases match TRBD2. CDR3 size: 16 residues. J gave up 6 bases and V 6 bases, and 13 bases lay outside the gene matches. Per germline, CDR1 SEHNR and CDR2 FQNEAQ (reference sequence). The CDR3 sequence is CASSRQRTSTPGELFF. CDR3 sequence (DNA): TGTGCCAGCAGTCGGCAGAGGACTAGTACTCCCGGGGAGCTGTTTTTT.

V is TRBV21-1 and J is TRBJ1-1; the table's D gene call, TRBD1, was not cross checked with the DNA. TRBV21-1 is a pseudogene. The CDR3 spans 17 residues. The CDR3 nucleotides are TGTGCCAGCAGCAAAAAGCAGGGCGTCAGGGCGAACACTGAAGCTTTCTTT. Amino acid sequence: CASSKKQGVRANTEAFF.

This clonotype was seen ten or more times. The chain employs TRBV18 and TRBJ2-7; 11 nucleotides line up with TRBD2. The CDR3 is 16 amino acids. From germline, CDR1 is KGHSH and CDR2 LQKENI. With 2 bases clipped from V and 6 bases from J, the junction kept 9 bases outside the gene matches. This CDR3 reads CASSPSLAGGNGEQYF. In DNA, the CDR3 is TGTGCCAGCTCACCAAGCCTAGCGGGGGGCAACGGCGAGCAGTACTTC.